This T cell receptor beta chain stems from a study of CD8 T cells in ankylosing spondylitis. Each CDR3 protein is one row after TCRdb ran MiXCR on the 5' RACE reads. This table has approximately 110,000 distinct CDR3 sequences, around 24% appearing once. Germline V CDR1 and CDR2: MNHNS, SASEGT. V shed 5 bases and J shed 8 bases, with 32 bases lying between them. The CDR3 spans 19 residues. A few counts support this clonotype. Input material: synovial fluid, either unsorted or a sorted T cell fraction (not recorded which). The J gene is TRBJ2-3, the V gene TRBV6-1; possibly TRBD1 for D (6 bases). The source is a male donor with ankylosing spondylitis. CDR3 sequence reads: CASSPQGFSGVYRGGTQYF. The CDR3 nucleotides read TGTGCCAGCAGTCCTCAGGGTTTCAGCGGAGTGTACAGAGGGGGTACGCAGTATTTT.